This record concerns one T cell receptor (beta chain) sequence. Original processing notes: Estimation of nucleated cell counts relied on the amplification of reference gene primers. Here immunoSEQ multiplex PCR was the method, and the copy in TCRdb shows in-frame clones only, minus some. The DNA was the basis for D and trimming; V, J and clone size are from that table. The sample holds approximately 280,000 clones, approximately 91% seen once. The data are from a study of blood T cell repertoires in COVID-19. Study background: The United States, Italy and Spain provided the acute and convalescent COVID-19 samples. From T cells, B-cell-depleted T cells, or PBMCs came the material, which was cDNA or gDNA.

This receptor was obtained from a man aged 50 or older with acute or convalescent COVID-19. The sequenced material came from peripheral blood.

The CDR3 loop reads CASSLGGRRGEQYF. The CDR3 DNA sequence: TGTGCCAGCAGCTTGGGTGGACGGCGCGGGGAGCAGTACTTC. V and J are TRBV5-6 and TRBJ2-7, with D possibly being TRBD2 (5 bases). Germline loops: CDR1 SGHDT, CDR2 YYEEEE. V was pared by 0 bases and J by 7 bases, with 14 bases between. The CDR3 has 14 residues.